This T cell receptor (beta chain) was documented in a study of shared clonotypes between healthy human individuals. The data were produced by immunoSEQ multiplex PCR, yet TCRdb's version contains in-frame clones alone and is incomplete. The sample has approximately 2.5 million clones, more than 90% seen once. The V gene's germline CDR1 is GTSNPN and CDR2 SVGIG (reference sequence). The CDR3 has 15 residues. The V gene end was trimmed by 2 bases and the J gene end by 4 bases; junction bases not matched to a gene: 8. There were no recent acute infections or vaccinations among the donors, who were healthy HIV-negative adults. A CD45RA-negative memory subset and a CD45RA+ naive subset were separated from the CD4+ cells.

The V call is TRBV30, the J call TRBJ2-1, with 7 bases that match TRBD2. The sequencing input was naive CD4+ T cells sorted from blood. Described subset: CD45RA+ positively selected. The clonotype originates from a man aged 18-30 years in good health. The CDR3 DNA sequence: TGTGCCTGGAGTAGGGCAGCGGGATGGTACAATGAGCAGTTCTTC. Translated, it gives CAWSRAAGWYNEQFF.